The 25 T cell receptor beta chains below all came from one sample that was sequenced in a study of blood T cell repertoires in COVID-19. Data came from immunoSEQ multiplex PCR; TCRdb stores just in-frame clones and leaves some out. In the table there are hundreds of thousands of clones, around nine tenths of which are singletons. The source material was PBMCs or T cells enriched from blood (not recorded which). The source is a woman aged 45 to 65 who had recovered from COVID-19.

This rearrangement joins TRBV3-1 (or the pseudogene TRBV3-2) to TRBJ2-3; 10 bases match TRBD1. Germline-derived CDR1 and CDR2 are LGHDT and YNNKEL (reference sequence). J was trimmed by 0 bases and V by 4 bases; bases with no gene match: 4. CDR3 length equals 16 residues. CDR3 DNA: TGTGCCAGCAGCCCTTGGACAGGGGGTAGCACAGATACGCAGTATTTT. This sequence encodes CASSPWTGGSTDTQYF.

The rearrangement links TRBV6-5 to TRBJ1-4; TRBD1 agrees at 7 bases. V was clipped by 6 bases and J by 11 bases; unmatched bases: 15. The CDR3 totals 15 residues. Germline V gene sequence: CDR1 MNHEY, CDR2 SVGAGI. CDR3 residues: CASSGIDRVTGKLFF. The DNA of the CDR3 is TGTGCCAGCAGCGGAATAGACAGGGTAACGGGGAAACTGTTTTTT.

V usage is TRBV24-1 and J usage is TRBJ2-6; D unclear. Germline V gene sequence: CDR1 KGHDR, CDR2 SFDVKD. This CDR3 spans 14 amino acids. Trimming shortened V by 5 bases and J by 0 bases, and 4 bases separated the two germline ends. The CDR3 loop is CATSAPSGANVLTF. The DNA for the CDR3 is TGTGCCACCAGTGCTCCCTCTGGGGCCAACGTCCTGACTTTC.

The chain carries TRBV19 and TRBJ1-2; no clear D gene. Germline V CDR1 and CDR2: LNHDA, SQIVND (reference sequence). V lost 4 bases, J lost 4 bases, and 10 bases lay in between. The CDR3 is made up of 13 amino acids. The CDR3 nucleotides are TGTGCCAGTAGTACCTTGAGTGGCTATGGCTACACCTTC. Protein product: CASSTLSGYGYTF.

This sequence joins TRBV28 and TRBJ1-5; 9 positions match TRBD1. Trimming took 4 bases from V and 2 from J; bases not matched to a gene: 6. CDR1 is MDHEN, CDR2 SYDVKM, per germline. The CDR3 loop spans 16 amino acids. CDR3 in DNA: TGTGCCAGCAGTTACCAGGACAGGGGTGGCAATCAGCCCCAGCATTTT. It translates to CASSYQDRGGNQPQHF.

V and J are TRBV16 and TRBJ2-2; a weak D match, TRBD1 (5 bases). CDR1 and CDR2 from the germline V gene are KGHSY and FQNENV. The length of the CDR3 is 15 residues. Trimming left V 1 base short and J 1 base short, with 7 bases between. This chain's CDR3 is CASSQFQGNTGELFF. As DNA, the CDR3 is TGTGCCAGCAGCCAATTCCAGGGGAACACCGGGGAGCTGTTTTTT.

V and J are TRBV9 and TRBJ2-7; 11 positions agree with TRBD2. V lost 4 bases to trimming and J lost 4 bases; unmatched junction nucleotides: 4. From germline, CDR1 is SGDLS and CDR2 YYNGEE. CDR3 length equals 14 residues. The CDR3 DNA sequence: TGTGCCAGCAGCTTAGCGGGAGGGTTTTACGAGCAGTACTTC. Its translation: CASSLAGGFYEQYF.

The rearrangement uses TRBV18 and TRBJ2-1; 9 bases agree with TRBD1. This CDR3 is 16 amino acids long. The J segment lost 2 bases and the V segment lost 3 bases, leaving 5 bases of the junction unmatched. CDR1 and CDR2 (germline): KGHSH, LQKENI. This CDR3 is CASSPSGQGTYNEQFF. CDR3 sequence (DNA): TGTGCCAGCTCACCCTCGGGACAGGGAACCTACAATGAGCAGTTCTTC.

This rearrangement joins TRBV10-3 to TRBJ1-5; 11 nucleotides align to TRBD1. Germline V gene sequence: CDR1 ENHRY, CDR2 SYGVKD. The CDR3 has 15 amino acids. The trim removed 4 bases at V and 7 bases at J, leaving 6 bases unmatched. CDR3 sequence (DNA): TGTGCCATCAGTGCCACGGACAGGGGGCGACAGCCCCAGCATTTT. Translating gives CAISATDRGRQPQHF.

CDR3 residues: CASSLGSGNQPQHF. Here the CDR3 DNA reads TGTGCCAGCAGCCTGGGCTCTGGCAATCAGCCCCAGCATTTT. This chain connects TRBV3-1 (or the pseudogene TRBV3-2) to TRBJ1-5; D remains unclear. Germline V gene data show CDR1 as LGHDT and CDR2 as YNNKEL (reference sequence). The CDR3 contains 14 residues. Trimming removed 4 bases from V and 2 bases from J, with 9 bases in between.

J is TRBJ2-5 and V is TRBV24-1; 7 positions agree with TRBD2. This CDR3 contains 14 residues. Germline-derived CDR1 and CDR2 are KGHDR and SFDVKD. V lost 1 base to trimming and J lost 4 bases; unmatched junction nucleotides: 2. CDR3 amino acids: CATSDFPGGETQYF. The CDR3 DNA sequence: TGTGCCACCAGTGATTTTCCGGGGGGAGAGACCCAGTACTTC.

This clone has only a few counts. Here the CDR3 reads CASSRYRSDQPQHF. The CDR3 DNA follows: TGTGCCAGCAGCCGATACAGGTCCGATCAGCCCCAGCATTTT. This sequence joins TRBV6-5 and TRBJ1-5, with D tentatively TRBD1 (5 bases). The CDR3 is 14 residues long. Germline V gene sequence: CDR1 MNHEY, CDR2 SVGAGI. Trimming removed 6 bases from V and 5 bases from J, with 14 bases in between.

This clone has just a few counts. The gene calls are TRBV6-2 or TRBV6-3 and TRBJ2-1; D remains ambiguous. V was pared by 5 bases and J by 5 bases, with 7 bases between. Germline lookup yields CDR1 MNHEY and CDR2 SVGEGT. The CDR3 extends over 12 amino acids. The CDR3 coding sequence is TGTGCCAGCAGTCGCAACAACAATGAGCAGTTCTTC. Protein sequence: CASSRNNNEQFF.

CDR3 region: CASSLDPMNTEAFF. CDR3 sequence (DNA): TGTGCCAGCAGCTTAGATCCTATGAACACTGAAGCTTTCTTT. The chain has TRBV11-2 and TRBJ1-1; D is ambiguous. The CDR3 runs 14 residues. Trimming pared 0 bases from V and 0 bases from J, leaving 5 bases between. Per germline, CDR1 SGHAT and CDR2 FQNNGV. The complete variable domain, with remaining parts taken from reference TRBV11-2 and TRBJ1-1, reads EAGVAQSPRYKIIEKRQSVAFWCNPISGHATLYWYQQILGQGPKLLIQFQNNGVVDDSQLPKDRFSAERLKGVDSTLKIQPAKLEDSAVYLCASSLDPMNTEAFFGQGTRLTVV.

The chain combines TRBV6-5 with TRBJ1-4; tentative D call: TRBD1 (6 bases). Trimming pared 6 bases from V and 3 bases from J, leaving 14 bases between. The CDR3 extends over 15 amino acids. Germline V lookup: CDR1 MNHEY, CDR2 SVGAGI. CDR3 sequence reads: CASRGGGHPNEKLFF. Written as DNA, the CDR3 is TGTGCCAGCAGAGGGGGGGGTCACCCTAATGAAAAACTGTTTTTT.

The chain has TRBV6-5 and TRBJ2-3; 8 bases are shared with TRBD2. Germline assignment: CDR1 MNHEY and CDR2 SVGAGI. V shed 7 bases and J 4 bases; nucleotides not matched to a gene: 7. This CDR3 region has 14 residues. The CDR3 bases are TGTGCCAGCAAACCTGGGACTAGTGCAGATACGCAGTATTTT. Protein sequence: CASKPGTSADTQYF.

Remarks on this clone: The same CDR3 is also encoded by other DNA sequences in this sample. V usage is TRBV12-3 or TRBV12-4 and J usage is TRBJ1-2; D is unclear. Between the trimmed V and J ends, which lost 3 bases and 4 bases, there was a span of 3 bases. This CDR3 contains 11 residues. Here the CDR3 DNA reads TGTGCCAGCAGTTTCGGCTATGGCTACACCTTC. It is translated as CASSFGYGYTF.

In the case of this clone: Other DNA sequences from this sample encode an identical CDR3 as well. The rearrangement uses TRBV5-1 and TRBJ1-1; 7 nucleotides agree with TRBD1. The CDR3 runs 15 residues. The V gene's germline CDR1 is SGHRS and CDR2 YFSETQ. V dropped 0 bases and J dropped 1; count of bases not matched to a gene: 3. The CDR3 here is CASSLGGTANTEAFF. The DNA of the CDR3 is TGCGCCAGCAGCTTGGGAGGGACAGCGAACACTGAAGCTTTCTTT.

The genes are TRBV18 and TRBJ1-5; 10 nucleotides line up with TRBD1. The CDR3 runs 16 residues. Per germline, CDR1 KGHSH and CDR2 LQKENI. V trimming: 4 bases; J trimming: 1 base; junction bases outside the gene matches: 4. The CDR3 is CASSRQGAGSNQPQHF. In nucleotides, the CDR3 is TGTGCCAGCTCACGACAGGGGGCAGGGAGCAATCAGCCCCAGCATTTT.

In this sample, this clone turned up a few times. This chain uses TRBV29-1 with TRBJ2-1, with 15 nucleotides matching TRBD2. In germline, CDR1 is SQVTM, CDR2 ANQGSEA. The CDR3 length is 20 residues. The J segment lost 0 bases and the V segment lost 1 base, leaving 10 bases of the junction unmatched. CDR3 in amino acids: CSVEGTRTSGRAYSYNEQFF. As DNA, the CDR3 is TGCAGCGTTGAAGGAACCAGGACTAGCGGGAGGGCTTACTCCTACAATGAGCAGTTCTTC.

This clone has just a few counts. The chain employs TRBV10-3 and TRBJ2-7, with 7 bases identical to TRBD1. The CDR3 contains 15 residues. The ends lost 2 bases at V and 6 bases at J; junction bases unmatched: 10. In germline, CDR1 is ENHRY, CDR2 SYGVKD. In nucleotides, the CDR3 is TGTGCCATCAGTGAGCCGCTCGGGACAGCCGTCGAGCAGTACTTC. Protein: CAISEPLGTAVEQYF.

Details on this clone: Other DNA sequences in this specimen translate into the identical CDR3. V and J are TRBV9 and TRBJ2-1; TRBD2 is a possible D gene (6 bases). V lost 0 bases, J lost 0 bases, and 7 bases lay in between. This CDR3 contains 15 residues. Germline-derived CDR1 and CDR2 are SGDLS and YYNGEE. CDR3 amino acids: CASSVVGSSYNEQFF. In DNA, the CDR3 is TGTGCCAGCAGCGTAGTCGGGAGCTCCTACAATGAGCAGTTCTTC.

Notes on this clone: This sample also contains other DNA sequences that code for the same CDR3. The chain combines TRBV7-2 with TRBJ1-2; 7 bases fit TRBD1. This CDR3 is built from 13 residues. J gave up 5 bases and V 5 bases, and 5 bases lay outside the gene matches. Germline V gene lookup returns CDR1 SGHTA and CDR2 FQGNSA. The CDR3 coding sequence is TGTGCCAGCAGCACCGGACAGGCTTATGGCTACACCTTC. It codes for CASSTGQAYGYTF. The full variable domain, rest sourced from reference TRBV7-2 and TRBJ1-2, is GAGVSQSPSNKVTEKGKDVELRCDPISGHTALYWYRQSLGQGLEFLIYFQGNSAPDKSGLPSDRFSAERTGGSVSTLTIQRTQQEDSAVYLCASSTGQAYGYTFGSGTRLTVV.

The chain joins TRBV6-5 to TRBJ2-3; 7 nucleotides align to TRBD2. Germline V gives CDR1 MNHEY, CDR2 SVGAGI. The ends lost 2 bases at V and 3 bases at J; junction bases unmatched: 8. The CDR3 is 16 amino acids. Here the CDR3 DNA reads TGTGCCAGCAGTTACGGCCGGGGGGTGGTGACAGATACGCAGTATTTT. This gives the protein CASSYGRGVVTDTQYF.

In nucleotides, the CDR3 is TGTGCCAGCAGTGGGACTAGAAGGGGTGAAAAACTGTTTTTT. Residues: CASSGTRRGEKLFF. The V call is TRBV6-2 or TRBV6-3, the J call TRBJ1-4; tentative D call: TRBD1 (5 bases). The V gene lost 5 bases and the J gene lost 7 bases, with 14 bases spanning the gap. The CDR3 totals 14 residues. CDR1 is MNHEY and CDR2 is SVGEGT in the germline V gene.